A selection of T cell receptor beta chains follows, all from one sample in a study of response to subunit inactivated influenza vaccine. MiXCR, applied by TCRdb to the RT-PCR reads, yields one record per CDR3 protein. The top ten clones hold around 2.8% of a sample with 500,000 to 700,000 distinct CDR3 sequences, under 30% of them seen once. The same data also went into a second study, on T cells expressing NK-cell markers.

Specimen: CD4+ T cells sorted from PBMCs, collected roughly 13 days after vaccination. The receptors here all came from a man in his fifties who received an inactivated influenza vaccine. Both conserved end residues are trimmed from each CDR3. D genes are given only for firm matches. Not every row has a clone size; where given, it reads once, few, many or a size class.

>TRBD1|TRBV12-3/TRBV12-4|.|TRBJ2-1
ASSPTGKGFEQF
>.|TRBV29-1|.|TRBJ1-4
SVRGRNEKLF
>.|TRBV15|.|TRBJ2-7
ATSRAGGGQY
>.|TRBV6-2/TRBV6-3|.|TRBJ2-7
ASRPDFFSDREGEQY
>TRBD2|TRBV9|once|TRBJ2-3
ASSASPSGRRDTQY
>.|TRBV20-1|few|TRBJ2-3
SASPGGPINTQY
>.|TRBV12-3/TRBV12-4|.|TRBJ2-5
ASSLDPTPETQY
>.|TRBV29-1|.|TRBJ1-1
SVKGPKMNTEAF
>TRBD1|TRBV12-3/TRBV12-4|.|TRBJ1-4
ASSLNRDSNEKLF
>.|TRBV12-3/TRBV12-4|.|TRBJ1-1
ASSDSTLNTEAF
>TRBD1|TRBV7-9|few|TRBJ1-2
ASSFPSGTGYGYT
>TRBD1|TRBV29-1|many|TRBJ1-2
SVEEGGQMYGYT
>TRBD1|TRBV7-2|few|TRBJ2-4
ASSRIGQGANIQY
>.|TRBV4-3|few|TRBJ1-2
ASSQGGGSYGYT
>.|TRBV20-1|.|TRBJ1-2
TTNRDPGYT
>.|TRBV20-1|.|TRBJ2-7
SAFDPRGAYEQY
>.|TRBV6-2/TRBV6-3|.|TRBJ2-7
ASSYSTGRTYEQY
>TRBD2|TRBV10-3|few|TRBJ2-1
AISESKSGSSYNEQF
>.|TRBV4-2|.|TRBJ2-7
ASSQVPGAAFEQY
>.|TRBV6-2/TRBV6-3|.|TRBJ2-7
ASSSAGAIQDEQY
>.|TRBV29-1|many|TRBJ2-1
SVAPAVGNEQF
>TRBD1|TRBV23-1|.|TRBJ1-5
ASSQSVRLTGGTGNQPQH
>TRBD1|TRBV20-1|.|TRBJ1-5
SALDRGRGQPQH
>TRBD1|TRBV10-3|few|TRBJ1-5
AISTGGRGQPQH
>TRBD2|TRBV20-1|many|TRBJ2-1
SARDLAGTSYNEQF
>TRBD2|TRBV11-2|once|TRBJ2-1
ASSGPGLPNEQF
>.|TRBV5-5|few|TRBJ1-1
ASSSGKTEAF
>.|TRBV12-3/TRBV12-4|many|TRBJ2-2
ASSFLPGSGELF
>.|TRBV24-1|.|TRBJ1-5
ATGGGLFQPQH
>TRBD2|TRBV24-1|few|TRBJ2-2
ATSPGGGTTGELF
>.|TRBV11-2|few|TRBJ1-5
ASSAQDQPQH
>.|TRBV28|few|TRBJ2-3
ASSPSGRTSNTDTQY
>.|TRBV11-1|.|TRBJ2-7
ASSLQGEQY
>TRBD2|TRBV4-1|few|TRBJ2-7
ASSPILTSGRSKDEQY
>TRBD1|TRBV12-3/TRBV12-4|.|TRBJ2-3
ASSLIQGVRDTQY
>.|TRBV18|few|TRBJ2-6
ASSPPRGADSGANVLT
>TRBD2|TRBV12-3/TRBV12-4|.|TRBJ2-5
ASSFSGGTQY
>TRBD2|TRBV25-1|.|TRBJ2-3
ASSEFHGSGSTDTQY